This T cell receptor (beta chain) was profiled in a study of blood T cell repertoires in COVID-19. Whole-study context: Samples of COVID-19 (acute and convalescent) were obtained from the United States, Italy and Spain. T cells, B-cell-depleted T cells, or PBMCs supplied cDNA or gDNA.

CDR1 is SEHNR, CDR2 FQNEAQ, per germline (reference sequence). The CDR3 extends over 12 amino acids. The V end lost 11 bases, the J end lost 3 bases, and 14 bases lay between the germline ends. Enrolled during active infection, Seattle patients were then followed longitudinally. This clone has only one observation. Original data processing: Estimation of nucleated cell counts was performed using reference gene primer amplification. TCRdb's table, derived via immunoSEQ multiplex PCR, lists solely in-frame clones and lacks some. V and J calls and clone size follow that table, whereas D and trimming were derived from the DNA. The sample records some 290,000 clones, around nine tenths being singletons.

This TCR derives from a woman younger than 45 with COVID-19, enrolled during active disease. The sample comprised peripheral blood. The gene calls are TRBV7-9 and TRBJ2-7; a possible D gene is TRBD2 (5 bases). The CDR3 DNA reads as TGTGCCGTGGACCGGGAAGGCTACGAGCAGTACTTC. Translating gives CAVDREGYEQYF.